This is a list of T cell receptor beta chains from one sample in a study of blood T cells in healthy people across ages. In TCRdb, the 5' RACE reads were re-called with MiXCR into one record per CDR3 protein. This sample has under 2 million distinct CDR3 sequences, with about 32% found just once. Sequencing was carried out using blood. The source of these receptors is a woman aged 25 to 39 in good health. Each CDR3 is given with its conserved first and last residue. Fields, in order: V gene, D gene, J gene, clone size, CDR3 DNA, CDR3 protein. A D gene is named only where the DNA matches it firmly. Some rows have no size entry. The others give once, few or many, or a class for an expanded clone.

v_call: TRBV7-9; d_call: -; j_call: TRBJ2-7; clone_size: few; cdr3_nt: TGTGCCAGCGCATCTACAATCGAAGGAGCTCGGCGCTACGAGCAGTACTTC; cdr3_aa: CASASTIEGARRYEQYF
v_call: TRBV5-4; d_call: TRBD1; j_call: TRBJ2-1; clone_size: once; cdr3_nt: TGTGCCAGCAGCTTGGCGGGACAGGGGGCGAGTAATGAGCAGTTCTTC; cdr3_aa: CASSLAGQGASNEQFF
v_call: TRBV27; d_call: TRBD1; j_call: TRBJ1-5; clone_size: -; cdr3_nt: TGTGCCAGCAGTTTAGCAGGGGGTGAAGGTCAGCCCCAGCATTTT; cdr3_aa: CASSLAGGEGQPQHF
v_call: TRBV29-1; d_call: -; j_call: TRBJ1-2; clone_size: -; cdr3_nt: -; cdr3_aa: CSVVVGSGSTF
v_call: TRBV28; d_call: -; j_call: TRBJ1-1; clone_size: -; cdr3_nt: TGTGCCAGTTCGGGATTCCTCGGCACTGAAGCTTTCTTT; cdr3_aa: CASSGFLGTEAFF
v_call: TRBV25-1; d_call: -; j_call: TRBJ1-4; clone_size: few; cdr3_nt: TGTGCCAGCAGCGACAGGAGGGTCGAAAAACTGTTTTTT; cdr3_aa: CASSDRRVEKLFF
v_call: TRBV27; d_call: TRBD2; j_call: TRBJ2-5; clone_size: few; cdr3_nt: TGTGCCAGGATTCCCTGTCTCAAGCGGGGGAGGAAGACCCAGTACTTC; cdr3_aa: CARIPCLKRGRKTQYF
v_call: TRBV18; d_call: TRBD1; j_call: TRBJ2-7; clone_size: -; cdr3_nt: TGTGCCAGCTCGCTGCGACAGGGTGGAACCTACGAGCAGTACTTC; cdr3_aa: CASSLRQGGTYEQYF
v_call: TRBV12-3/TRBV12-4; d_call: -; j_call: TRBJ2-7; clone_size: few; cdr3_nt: TGTGCCAGCAGTTTAGTCCTCCCGATAACCCATGAGGTAAACTACGAGCAGTACTTC; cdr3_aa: CASSLVLPITHEVNYEQYF
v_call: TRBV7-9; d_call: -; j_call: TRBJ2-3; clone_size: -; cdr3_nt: TGTGCCAGCCCTCGGGGGAACCTAGATATCACAGATACGCAGTATTTT; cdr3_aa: CASPRGNLDITDTQYF
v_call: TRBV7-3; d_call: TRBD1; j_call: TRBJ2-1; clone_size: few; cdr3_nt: TGTGCCAGCAGCTTACCCAGGGGGTACTCCTACAATGAGCAGTTCTTC; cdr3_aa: CASSLPRGYSYNEQFF
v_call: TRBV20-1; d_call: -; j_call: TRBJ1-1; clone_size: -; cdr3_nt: TGCAGTGCTAGACCCGACAGAGATGAGGCTTTCTTT; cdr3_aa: CSARPDRDEAFF
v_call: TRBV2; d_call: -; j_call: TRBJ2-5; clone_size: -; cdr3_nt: TGTGCCAGCAGTGGAGGGGGATTTCAAGAGACCCAGTACTTC; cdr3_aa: CASSGGGFQETQYF
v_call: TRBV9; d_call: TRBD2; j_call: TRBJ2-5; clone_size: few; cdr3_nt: TGTGCCAGCAGCCCCACTGCTCGAGCGGGGGGTCAAGAGACCCAGTACTTC; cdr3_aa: CASSPTARAGGQETQYF
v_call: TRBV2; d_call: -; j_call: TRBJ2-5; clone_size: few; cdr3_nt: TGTGCCAGCAGGCAGGACTACCAAGAGACCCAGTACTTC; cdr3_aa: CASRQDYQETQYF
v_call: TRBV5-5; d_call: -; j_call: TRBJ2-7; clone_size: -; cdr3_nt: TGTGCCAGCAGCTTGCGGGCCAGTTTGATTCTCTACGAGCAGTACTTC; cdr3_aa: CASSLRASLILYEQYF
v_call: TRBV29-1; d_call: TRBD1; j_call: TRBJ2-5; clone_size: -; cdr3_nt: TGCGTAGGGACAGGTCTGGGAGAGACCCAGTACTTC; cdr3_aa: CVGTGLGETQYF
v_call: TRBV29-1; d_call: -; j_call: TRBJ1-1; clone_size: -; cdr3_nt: TGCAGCGTTGAGTTGGGTCCTGAAGCTTTCTTT; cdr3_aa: CSVELGPEAFF
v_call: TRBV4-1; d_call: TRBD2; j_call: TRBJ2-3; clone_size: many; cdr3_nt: TGCGCCAGCAGCCAAGAAGCGGAGCGGGGAGCAGATACGCAGTATTTT; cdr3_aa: CASSQEAERGADTQYF
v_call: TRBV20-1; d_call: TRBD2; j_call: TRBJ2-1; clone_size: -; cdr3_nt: TGCAGTGCTAGTCAGCGACTAGCGAATTTCTACAATGAGCAGTTCTTC; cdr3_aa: CSASQRLANFYNEQFF
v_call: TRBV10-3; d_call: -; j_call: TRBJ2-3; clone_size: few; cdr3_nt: TGTGCCATCAGCACGGGGGAAGATACGCAGTATTTT; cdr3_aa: CAISTGEDTQYF
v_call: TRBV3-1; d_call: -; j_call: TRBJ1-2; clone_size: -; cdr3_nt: TGTGCCAGCAGCCAAGACGAGGGGAACCTATATGGCTACACCTTC; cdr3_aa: CASSQDEGNLYGYTF
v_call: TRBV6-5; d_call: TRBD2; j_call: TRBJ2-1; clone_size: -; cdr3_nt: TGTGCCAGCACCGGGACTAGCGGGGGGAGTGAGCAGTTCTTC; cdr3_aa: CASTGTSGGSEQFF
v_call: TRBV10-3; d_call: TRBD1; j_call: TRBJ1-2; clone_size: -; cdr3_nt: TGTGCCATCAGCGGACAGGGGAAAGAGGTTGGCTACACCTTC; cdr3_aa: CAISGQGKEVGYTF
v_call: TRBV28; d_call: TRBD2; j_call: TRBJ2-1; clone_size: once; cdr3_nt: TGTGCCAGTGGGGCTAGCGGTTACAATGAGCAGTTCTTC; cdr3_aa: CASGASGYNEQFF
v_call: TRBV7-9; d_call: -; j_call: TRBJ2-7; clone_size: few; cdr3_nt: TGTGCCAGCAGCCCCACTAAGGCCTACGAGCAGTACTTC; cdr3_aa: CASSPTKAYEQYF
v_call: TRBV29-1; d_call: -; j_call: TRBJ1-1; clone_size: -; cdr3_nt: TGCAGCGTTGAAGGGCTTCGGGACACTGAAGCTTTCTTT; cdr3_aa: CSVEGLRDTEAFF
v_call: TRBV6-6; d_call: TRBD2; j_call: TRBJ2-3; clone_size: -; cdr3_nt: TGTGCCAGCAGCCCCCGGGAAGGGACTAGCGCAGATACGCAGTATTTT; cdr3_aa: CASSPREGTSADTQYF
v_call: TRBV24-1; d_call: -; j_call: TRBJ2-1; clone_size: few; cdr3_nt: TGTGCCACCAGTGATAGGGGCCGAAGCCGGAATGAGCAGTTCTTC; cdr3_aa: CATSDRGRSRNEQFF
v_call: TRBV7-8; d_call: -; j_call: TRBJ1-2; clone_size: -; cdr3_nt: TGTGCCAGCGAACCCGGGGGGCTCCATAGCTACACCTTC; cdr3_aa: CASEPGGLHSYTF
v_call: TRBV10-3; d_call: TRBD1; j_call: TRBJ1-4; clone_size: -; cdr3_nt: TGTGCCATCAGAGCCGGGACAGGTTATAATGAAAAACTGTTTTTT; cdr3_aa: CAIRAGTGYNEKLFF
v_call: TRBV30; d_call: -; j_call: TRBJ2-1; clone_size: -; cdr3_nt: TGTGCCTGGAGTATTCAGCAGAGCAATGAGCAGTTCTTC; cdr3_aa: CAWSIQQSNEQFF
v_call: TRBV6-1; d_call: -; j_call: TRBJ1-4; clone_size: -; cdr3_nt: -; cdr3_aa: CASRVGQGTEKRFF
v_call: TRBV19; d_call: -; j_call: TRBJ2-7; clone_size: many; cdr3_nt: TGTGCAAGTACCGGGGCGCGTCCCTACGAGCAGTACTTC; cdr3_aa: CASTGARPYEQYF
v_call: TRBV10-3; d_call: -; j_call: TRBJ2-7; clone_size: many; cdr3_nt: TGTGCCATCAGTGAGTCGGGGGGCGCTCCCTACGAGCAGTACTTC; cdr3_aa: CAISESGGAPYEQYF
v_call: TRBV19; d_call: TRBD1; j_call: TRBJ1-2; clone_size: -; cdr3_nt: TGTGCCAGTGTGAACAGGGGGCGCACCTATGGCTACACCTTC; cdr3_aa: CASVNRGRTYGYTF
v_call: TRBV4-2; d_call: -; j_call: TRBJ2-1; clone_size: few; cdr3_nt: TGTGCCAGCAGCCTGACCCTAGCCATCAATGAGCAGTTCTTC; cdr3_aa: CASSLTLAINEQFF
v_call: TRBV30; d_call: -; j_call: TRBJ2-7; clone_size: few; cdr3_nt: TGTGCCTGGGGGGTTTCGCACGAGCAGTACTTC; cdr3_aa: CAWGVSHEQYF
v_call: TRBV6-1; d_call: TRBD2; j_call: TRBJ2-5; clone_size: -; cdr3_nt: TGTGCCAGCAGCCCGGGACTAGGGGGGAGAGAGCAGTACTTC; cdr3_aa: CASSPGLGGREQYF
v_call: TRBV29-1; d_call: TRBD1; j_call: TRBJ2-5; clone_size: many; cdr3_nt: TGCAGCGAATACAGGGGCGCGGAGACCCAGTACTTC; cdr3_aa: CSEYRGAETQYF
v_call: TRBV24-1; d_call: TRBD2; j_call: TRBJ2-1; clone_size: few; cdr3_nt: TGTGCCACCTCGACACTAGCGGGATCGAGCAATGAGCAGTTCTTC; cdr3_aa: CATSTLAGSSNEQFF
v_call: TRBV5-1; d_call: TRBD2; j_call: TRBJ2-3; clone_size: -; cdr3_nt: TGCGCCAGCAGCTTGGGCCTCTGGCTAGCGGGAGGAGATACGCAGTATTTT; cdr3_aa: CASSLGLWLAGGDTQYF
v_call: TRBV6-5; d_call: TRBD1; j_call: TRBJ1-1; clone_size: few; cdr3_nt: TGTGCCAGCAGTTCGCAGGGGGCGAATGGTAAGGCTTTCTTT; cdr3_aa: CASSSQGANGKAFF
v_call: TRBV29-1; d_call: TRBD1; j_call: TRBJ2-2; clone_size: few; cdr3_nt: TGCAGCGGACAGGGGACTGCGAACACCGGGGAGCTGTTTTTT; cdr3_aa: CSGQGTANTGELFF
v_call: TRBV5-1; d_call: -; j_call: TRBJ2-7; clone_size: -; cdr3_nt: TGCGCCAGCAGCTTGGCCGGAGCGGGCCTCTACGAGCAGTACTTC; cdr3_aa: CASSLAGAGLYEQYF
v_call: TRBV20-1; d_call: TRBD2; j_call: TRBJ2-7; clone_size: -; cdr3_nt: TGCAGTGCTAGATGGTCGGGGGGGACCTACGAGCAGTACTTC; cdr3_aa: CSARWSGGTYEQYF
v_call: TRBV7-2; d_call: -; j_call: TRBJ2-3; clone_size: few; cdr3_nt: TGTGCCAGCAGCTTAGTAGGACCCACAGATACGCAGTATTTT; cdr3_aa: CASSLVGPTDTQYF
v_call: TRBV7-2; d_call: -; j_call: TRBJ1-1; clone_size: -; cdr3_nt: TGTGCCAGCAGCTTGGCAGGCAGCTTAAACACTGAAGCTTTCTTT; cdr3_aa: CASSLAGSLNTEAFF
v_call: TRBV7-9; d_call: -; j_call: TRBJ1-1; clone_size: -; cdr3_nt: TGTGCCAGCAGCTCTGCCCGGCCGTCAGCCAACATGAACACTGAAGCTTTCTTT; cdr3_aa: CASSSARPSANMNTEAFF
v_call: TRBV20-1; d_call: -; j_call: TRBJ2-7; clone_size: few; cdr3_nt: TGCAGTGCTGGAGGACACCCCAACCCCTACGAGCAGTACTTC; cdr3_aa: CSAGGHPNPYEQYF
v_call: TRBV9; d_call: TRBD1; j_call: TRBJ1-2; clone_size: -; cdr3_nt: TGTGCCAGCAGCGCCCAACTTACAGGGGACGGTAACTATGGCTACACCTTC; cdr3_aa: CASSAQLTGDGNYGYTF
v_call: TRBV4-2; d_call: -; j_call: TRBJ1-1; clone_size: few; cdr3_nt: TGTGCCAGCAGCCCCCAGGACGCCAACACTGAAGCTTTCTTT; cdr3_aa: CASSPQDANTEAFF
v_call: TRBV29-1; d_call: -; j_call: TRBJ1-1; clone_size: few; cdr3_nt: TGCAGCGTTGAAGATCACAGGGAGCACACTGAAGCTTTCTTT; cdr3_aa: CSVEDHREHTEAFF
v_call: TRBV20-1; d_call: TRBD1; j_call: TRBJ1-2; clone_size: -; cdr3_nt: TGCAGTGCTGCGTTTTTGGACAGGGGGTTGGACGGCTACACCTTC; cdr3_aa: CSAAFLDRGLDGYTF
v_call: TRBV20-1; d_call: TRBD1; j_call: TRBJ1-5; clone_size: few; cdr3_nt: TGCAGTGCTAGACCCAACTCTGGACAGGGGGTAAATCTCTTGGATCAGCCCCAGCATTTT; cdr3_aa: CSARPNSGQGVNLLDQPQHF